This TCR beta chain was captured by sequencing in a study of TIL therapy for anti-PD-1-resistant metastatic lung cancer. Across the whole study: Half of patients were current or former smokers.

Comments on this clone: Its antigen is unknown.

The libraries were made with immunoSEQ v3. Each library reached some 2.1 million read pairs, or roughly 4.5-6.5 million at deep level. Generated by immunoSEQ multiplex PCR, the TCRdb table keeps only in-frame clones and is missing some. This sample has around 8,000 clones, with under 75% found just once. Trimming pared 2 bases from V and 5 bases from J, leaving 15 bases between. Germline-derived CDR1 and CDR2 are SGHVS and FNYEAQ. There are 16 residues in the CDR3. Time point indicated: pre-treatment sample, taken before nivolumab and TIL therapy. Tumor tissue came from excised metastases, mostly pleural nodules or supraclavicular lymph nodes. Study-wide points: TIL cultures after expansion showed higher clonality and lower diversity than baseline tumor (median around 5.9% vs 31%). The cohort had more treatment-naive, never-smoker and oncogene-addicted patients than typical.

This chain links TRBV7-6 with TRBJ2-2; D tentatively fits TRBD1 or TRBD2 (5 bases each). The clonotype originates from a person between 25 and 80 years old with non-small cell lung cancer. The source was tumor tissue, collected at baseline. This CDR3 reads CASSLRRGDGTGELFF. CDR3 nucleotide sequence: TGTGCCAGCAGCTTACGTCGAGGGGACGGAACCGGGGAGCTGTTTTTT. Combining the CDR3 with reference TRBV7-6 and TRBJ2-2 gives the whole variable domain GAGVSQSPRYKVTKRGQDVALRCDPISGHVSLYWYRQALGQGPEFLTYFNYEAQQDKSGLPNDRFSAERPEGSISTLTIQRTEQRDSAMYRCASSLRRGDGTGELFFGEGSRLTVL.